This entry lists 16 T cell receptor beta chains sequenced from one sample in a study of blood T cell repertoires in COVID-19. Measured with immunoSEQ multiplex PCR; TCRdb has only the in-frame clones, and not every one. The table has a few hundred thousand clones, 90% seen once. Input material: PBMCs or T cells enriched from blood (not recorded which). These receptors were obtained from a man younger than 45 who had been exposed to COVID-19.

V gene TRBV6-1 combines with J gene TRBJ2-6; 9 positions agree with TRBD1. The CDR3 consists of 18 residues. Per the germline V gene, CDR1 is MNHNS and CDR2 is SASEGT. Trimming took 0 bases from V and 1 from J; bases not matched to a gene: 4. CDR3 nucleotides: TGTGCCAGCAGTGAAGCCCGGGACAGGGTTTCTGGGGCCAACGTCCTGACTTTC. This encodes CASSEARDRVSGANVLTF.

This sequence joins TRBV5-5 and TRBJ1-3; no firm D call. The length of the CDR3 is 16 residues. Germline loops: CDR1 SGHKS, CDR2 YYEKEE (reference sequence). With 4 bases removed from V and 4 bases from J, the gap between germline ends came to 18 bases. The CDR3 nucleotides read TGTGCCAGCAGCCCCCTGCGGGCGCCGACGGGAAACACCATATATTTT. Protein: CASSPLRAPTGNTIYF.

This clone was seen only once. The V gene is TRBV5-1, the J gene TRBJ2-5, with a weak D call TRBD2 (6 bases). CDR1 SGHRS and CDR2 YFSETQ come from the germline V gene. CDR3 length equals 14 residues. V was pared by 4 bases and J by 2 bases, with 12 bases between. Written as DNA, the CDR3 is TGCGCCAGCAGCCCGGGACTTCCTCAAGAGACCCAGTACTTC. Translating it yields CASSPGLPQETQYF. The full variable domain, rest sourced from reference TRBV5-1 and TRBJ2-5, is KAGVTQTPRYLIKTRGQQVTLSCSPISGHRSVSWYQQTPGQGLQFLFEYFSETQRNKGNFPGRFSGRQFSNSRSEMNVSTLELGDSALYLCASSPGLPQETQYFGPGTRLLVL.

The rearrangement links TRBV5-1 to TRBJ2-7; tentative D call: TRBD1 (6 bases). CDR1 is SGHRS and CDR2 is YFSETQ in the germline V gene. This CDR3 contains 14 residues. V was cut by 4 bases and J by 2 bases, with 13 bases left in between. The CDR3 region is CASSINRVAYEQYF. The CDR3 DNA is TGCGCCAGCAGCATAAACAGGGTAGCCTACGAGCAGTACTTC.

Comments on this clone: The conserved phenylalanine or tryptophan is not found at the CDR3 terminus, so this likely reflects a read error. The limits of the CDR3 on the DNA are not certain, so only TCRdb's listed CDR3 is given. This chain joins TRBV9 and TRBJ2-7; the table's TRBD2 call for D was not verified on the DNA. Germline V gene lookup returns CDR1 SGDLS and CDR2 YYNGEE. The CDR3 is 10 amino acids in total, end residues counted. The CDR3 is CASRPTSGES.

This clone was observed a few times. The rearrangement uses TRBV11-2 and TRBJ1-6; D unresolved. The CDR3 is made up of 12 amino acids. V was pared by 4 bases and J by 10 bases, with 8 bases between. Germline V gene sequence: CDR1 SGHAT, CDR2 FQNNGV. The DNA of the CDR3 is TGTGCCAGCAGCTCCTCGGGGTCACCCCTCCACTTT. Translation gives CASSSSGSPLHF.

This rearrangement joins TRBV4-2 to TRBJ2-7; 9 bases agree with TRBD2. The CDR3 is 17 residues long. Germline V lookup: CDR1 LGHNA, CDR2 YNFKEQ. J was trimmed by 7 bases and V by 3 bases; bases with no gene match: 16. The CDR3, as DNA: TGTGCCAGCAGCCAGTACCCAGAGGGGGCGGGGGGGTCTGAGCAGTACTTC. Amino acid sequence: CASSQYPEGAGGSEQYF.

CDR3 coding DNA: TGTGCCAGCAGCCCCCAAGCGGGCTTCACCGGGGAGCTGTTTTTT. This codes for CASSPQAGFTGELFF. V and J are TRBV7-7 and TRBJ2-2; possible D gene TRBD2, 6 bases. The germline V gene has CDR1 SSHAT and CDR2 FNYEAQ (reference sequence). The germline V and J ends were trimmed by 5 bases and 4 bases, with 14 bases remaining between them. The CDR3 sequence is 15 residues long.

This chain uses TRBV9 with TRBJ1-2; 7 bases fit TRBD1. Germline loops: CDR1 SGDLS, CDR2 YYNGEE. This CDR3 contains 15 residues. V gave up 0 bases and J gave up 4 bases; unmatched junction bases: 6. CDR3 sequence: CASSVDPTGIYGYTF. In DNA, the CDR3 is TGTGCCAGCAGCGTAGACCCGACAGGGATCTATGGCTACACCTTC.

This chain connects TRBV6-5 to TRBJ2-3, with D uncertain. V was trimmed by 8 bases and J by 0 bases, leaving 9 bases between them. The germline V gene has CDR1 MNHEY and CDR2 SVGAGI. The CDR3 sequence is 13 residues long. CDR3 sequence (DNA): TGTGCCAGCGGTAGAGCGAGCACAGATACGCAGTATTTT. It codes for CASGRASTDTQYF.

The V gene is TRBV4-2, the J gene TRBJ1-5; D not certain. Trimming removed 1 base at V and 2 bases at J, with 15 bases between. In germline, CDR1 is LGHNA, CDR2 YNFKEQ. This CDR3 has 17 amino acids. The CDR3 here is CASSQGSWGEGNQPQHF. CDR3 coding DNA: TGTGCCAGCAGCCAAGGTTCCTGGGGAGAGGGCAATCAGCCCCAGCATTTT.

This clone was found once. The chain links TRBV5-1 to TRBJ2-5; perhaps TRBD2 as D (5 bases). This CDR3 has 13 residues. Deletions cut 2 bases from V and 2 bases from J, with 7 bases between. Germline V gene sequence: CDR1 SGHRS, CDR2 YFSETQ. The CDR3 sequence: CASSLAVQETQYF. CDR3 DNA: TGCGCCAGCAGCTTAGCGGTTCAAGAGACCCAGTACTTC.

This sequence joins TRBV29-1 and TRBJ1-1; 8 bases align to TRBD1. The J segment lost 3 bases and the V segment lost 7 bases, leaving 10 bases of the junction unmatched. Germline V gene data show CDR1 as SQVTM and CDR2 as ANQGSEA. The CDR3 runs to 14 residues. For the CDR3, the DNA is TGCAGCGGACGGACAGGGCAAGTGCACACTGAAGCTTTCTTT. The encoded protein is CSGRTGQVHTEAFF. Supplemented by reference TRBV29-1 and TRBJ1-1, the full variable domain reads SAVISQKPSRDICQRGTSLTIQCQVDSQVTMMFWYRQQPGQSLTLIATANQGSEATYESGFVIDKFPISRPNLTFSTLTVSNMSPEDSSIYLCSGRTGQVHTEAFFGQGTRLTVV.

V gene TRBV9 combines with J gene TRBJ2-3, with 10 bases matching TRBD2. The J segment lost 6 bases and the V segment lost 3 bases, leaving 7 bases of the junction unmatched. Germline CDR1 is SGDLS and CDR2 is YYNGEE. The CDR3 runs 15 residues. The CDR3 coding sequence is TGTGCCAGCAGCGCCGTGGGGACTAGCGACGATACGCAGTATTTT. Protein: CASSAVGTSDDTQYF.

This CDR3 reads CASSPGTGGWSPLHF. CDR3 in DNA: TGTGCCAGCAGTCCTGGGACAGGGGGTTGGTCACCCCTCCACTTT. The genes are TRBV6-5 and TRBJ1-6; 11 bases map to TRBD1. The germline gives CDR1 MNHEY, CDR2 SVGAGI. The CDR3 totals 15 residues. The V segment lost 5 bases and the J segment 10 bases; nucleotides outside the gene matches: 7.

J is TRBJ2-1 and V is TRBV9; TRBD2 aligns across 8 bases. The CDR3 totals 16 residues. The junction had 5 bases not matched to a gene; V was cut back by 3 bases and J by 0 bases. Germline V gene sequence: CDR1 SGDLS, CDR2 YYNGEE. The CDR3 coding sequence is TGTGCCAGCAGCGCACTAGCGGTGAGCTCCTACAATGAGCAGTTCTTC. Protein sequence: CASSALAVSSYNEQFF.